The 19 T cell receptor beta chains presented below share a single source sample, sequenced in a study of OX40 agonist ivuxolimab in advanced cancers. Here immunoSEQ multiplex PCR was the method, and the copy in TCRdb shows in-frame clones only, minus some. This sample has under 25,000 clones; around 78% occur once, and the top ten carry 16%. The material sequenced was CD4+ or CD8+ T cells sorted from blood, taken in a trial of the OX40 agonist ivuxolimab. These receptors all come from an adult with an advanced solid tumor such as melanoma, head and neck, liver or kidney cancer.

V and J are TRBV2 and TRBJ2-5; 12 bases map to TRBD2. The J call may not be correct, given that the DNA end is closer to TRBJ2-7. CDR1 and CDR2 from the germline V gene are SNHLY and FYNNEI. This CDR3 contains 13 residues. The CDR3 DNA sequence: TGTGCCAGCAGTCTAGCGGGGGGGGCCGAGCAGTACTTC. This sequence encodes CASSLAGGAEQYF.

A note on this clone: One end of the junction fails to match germline, which may point to a read error. This CDR3 is also generated by other DNA sequences in the sample. The chain joins TRBV4-1 to TRBJ2-7, with TRBD2 matching 7 bases. The CDR3 has 16 amino acids. Per germline, CDR1 MGHRA and CDR2 YSYEKL. CDR3 in amino acids: CASSQKFSGEGYEQYF. CDR3 coding DNA: TGTGCCAGCAGCCAAAAGTTCAGCGGGGAGGGTTACGAGCAGTACTTC.

The chain employs TRBV9 and TRBJ1-1; the D is unclear. This CDR3 region has 15 residues. Germline CDR1 and CDR2: SGDLS and YYNGEE. The germline V and J ends were trimmed by 0 bases and 1 base, with 10 bases remaining between them. The CDR3 here is CASSVAVSPNTEAFF. The CDR3 bases are TGTGCCAGCAGCGTAGCTGTTTCGCCGAACACTGAAGCTTTCTTT.

The rearrangement joins TRBV7-2 to TRBJ2-1, with TRBD2 matching 11 bases. V shed 5 bases, J shed 0 bases, and the junction held 9 bases outside the gene matches. Germline V gene sequence: CDR1 SGHTA, CDR2 FQGNSA. This CDR3 is 18 amino acids long. In DNA, the CDR3 is TGTGCCAGCAGCCGCGGACTAGCGGGCCCTAGCTCCTACAATGAGCAGTTCTTC. This codes for CASSRGLAGPSSYNEQFF.

This chain uses TRBV9 with TRBJ2-5; 10 bases fit TRBD1. The J call may not be correct, given that the DNA end is closer to TRBJ2-7. Germline V CDR1 and CDR2: SGDLS, YYNGEE. The CDR3 extends over 15 amino acids. The DNA for the CDR3 is TGTGCCAGCAGCCCAACCGGGACAGGGGAGTACGAGCAGTACTTC. It yields the protein CASSPTGTGEYEQYF.

This clone was counted a single time. This chain joins TRBV5-5 and TRBJ1-6, with 7 bases that match TRBD1. The J segment lost 0 bases and the V segment lost 3 bases, leaving 15 bases of the junction unmatched. Germline CDR1 is SGHKS and CDR2 is YYEKEE (reference sequence). The CDR3 spans 20 residues. The CDR3 DNA sequence: TGTGCCAGCAGCTCCGCCGGGACAGTGCATTTTAGCTCCTATAATTCACCCCTCCACTTT. Encoded protein: CASSSAGTVHFSSYNSPLHF.

The chain employs TRBV28 and TRBJ2-1, with 11 bases fitting TRBD1. Germline-derived CDR1 and CDR2 are MDHEN and SYDVKM. This CDR3 spans 14 amino acids. With 8 bases clipped from V and 8 bases from J, the junction kept 8 bases outside the gene matches. CDR3 loop: CASRWGTGGYEQFF. CDR3 in DNA: TGTGCCAGCCGTTGGGGGACAGGGGGTTATGAGCAGTTCTTC.

This sequence joins TRBV11-2 and TRBJ2-7, with 9 bases lining up with TRBD2. V was clipped by 4 bases and J by 7 bases; unmatched bases: 11. The CDR3 runs to 15 residues. The germline V gene has CDR1 SGHAT and CDR2 FQNNGV. CDR3 coding DNA: TGTGCCAGCAGCTCCGTAGGCGGGAGGGCGGGGGAGCAGTACTTC. It translates to CASSSVGGRAGEQYF.

The chain joins TRBV15 to TRBJ2-1, with D hard to call. V dropped 6 bases and J dropped 5 bases, with 8 bases sitting between them. Germline-derived CDR1 and CDR2 are LNHNV and YYDKDF (reference sequence). This CDR3 comprises 12 residues. The CDR3 loop is CATSPINNEQFF. CDR3 nucleotides: TGTGCCACCAGTCCGATTAACAATGAGCAGTTCTTC.

The genes are TRBV6-5 and TRBJ2-2; tentative D call: TRBD1 (5 bases). The germline V and J ends were trimmed by 4 bases and 4 bases, with 10 bases remaining between them. Germline V gives CDR1 MNHEY, CDR2 SVGAGI. The CDR3 consists of 14 residues. CDR3 loop: CASSFRQFTGELFF. CDR3 bases: TGTGCCAGCAGTTTCAGACAGTTCACCGGGGAGCTGTTTTTT.

For the CDR3, the DNA is TGTGCCAGTAGGCCTAAAAACAGGGGGAACACCGGGGAGCTGTTTTTT. Protein: CASRPKNRGNTGELFF. The chain has TRBV19 and TRBJ2-2, with 7 bases identical to TRBD1. Germline V gives CDR1 LNHDA, CDR2 SQIVND (reference sequence). The CDR3 extends over 16 amino acids. Losses at the gene ends were 6 bases for V and 1 base for J; bases not matched to a gene: 8.

The chain joins TRBV5-4 to TRBJ1-2; no definite D call. V gave up 1 base and J gave up 4 bases, with 11 bases separating them. The CDR3 totals 14 residues. Per the germline V gene, CDR1 is SGHNT and CDR2 is YYREEE (reference sequence). For the CDR3, the DNA is TGTGCCAGCAGCTTGACTGCAGCTACCTATGGCTACACCTTC. Translation: CASSLTAATYGYTF.

The chain couples TRBV7-2 to TRBJ2-4; TRBD1 matches at 8 bases. V lost 0 bases, J lost 1 base, and 5 bases stayed unmatched. Germline CDR1 and CDR2: SGHTA and FQGNSA. CDR3 size: 17 residues. This chain's CDR3 is CASSLATGVGAKNIQYF. CDR3 DNA sequence: TGTGCCAGCAGCTTAGCGACAGGGGTAGGGGCCAAAAACATTCAGTACTTC.

This clone was counted a few times. V usage is TRBV7-9 and J usage is TRBJ2-2, with 9 bases identical to TRBD1. Germline assignment: CDR1 SEHNR and CDR2 FQNEAQ (reference sequence). V shed 3 bases, J shed 9 bases, and the junction held 14 bases outside the gene matches. The CDR3 totals 17 residues. In nucleotides, the CDR3 is TGTGCCAGCAGCTTCCTCAGAAGCGACAGGGGGAGGTGGGAGCTGTTTTTT. As protein: CASSFLRSDRGRWELFF.

J is TRBJ2-1 and V is TRBV7-6, with TRBD2 matching over 13 bases. The CDR3 is 16 amino acids. V shed 4 bases and J 8 bases; nucleotides not matched to a gene: 8. CDR1 and CDR2 from the germline V gene are SGHVS and FNYEAQ. This chain's CDR3 is CASSSQLAGGPYEQFF. CDR3 coding DNA: TGTGCCAGCAGCTCCCAACTAGCGGGGGGGCCGTATGAGCAGTTCTTC.

The V call is TRBV4-1, the J call TRBJ1-1; 8 bases line up with TRBD1. This CDR3 is built from 15 residues. V shed 1 base, J shed 2 bases, and the junction held 3 bases outside the gene matches. Germline CDR1 and CDR2: MGHRA and YSYEKL. CDR3 amino acids: CASSQARGLNTEAFF. The CDR3 region has the DNA TGCGCCAGCAGCCAAGCCAGGGGGCTCAACACTGAAGCTTTCTTT.

The rearrangement links TRBV19 to TRBJ1-2; D unclear. CDR1 and CDR2 (germline): LNHDA, SQIVND (reference sequence). This CDR3 has 13 amino acids. V lost 6 bases, J lost 7 bases, and 15 bases lay in between. CDR3 nucleotides: TGTGCCAGTAGCCACCGGGCCCCGGGTGGCTACACCTTC. It codes for CASSHRAPGGYTF. The entire variable domain, with the rest obtained from reference TRBV19 and TRBJ1-2, is as follows: DGGITQSPKYLFRKEGQNVTLSCEQNLNHDAMYWYRQDPGQGLRLIYYSQIVNDFQKGDIAEGYSVSREKKESFPLTVTSAQKNPTAFYLCASSHRAPGGYTFGSGTRLTVV.

In this sample, this clone turned up a few times. V is TRBV29-1 and J is TRBJ1-1, with D possibly matching TRBD1 (6 bases). This CDR3 region has 13 residues. Germline V gene sequence: CDR1 SQVTM, CDR2 ANQGSEA. The CDR3 DNA reads as TGCGGCTCGACAGGCGCTACGAACACTGAAGCTTTCTTT. Amino acid sequence: CGSTGATNTEAFF. The full variable domain, its missing parts supplied by reference TRBV29-1 and TRBJ1-1, is SAVISQKPSRDICQRGTSLTIQCQVDSQVTMMFWYRQQPGQSLTLIATANQGSEATYESGFVIDKFPISRPNLTFSTLTVSNMSPEDSSIYLCGSTGATNTEAFFGQGTRLTVV.

The chain recombines TRBV19 with TRBJ2-5; 7 positions match TRBD1. Germline V gene sequence: CDR1 LNHDA, CDR2 SQIVND (reference sequence). J was trimmed by 5 bases and V by 3 bases; bases with no gene match: 9. The CDR3 runs 15 residues. CDR3 residues: CASSISDRMKETQYF. The CDR3 DNA reads as TGTGCCAGTAGTATCTCGGACAGGATGAAGGAGACCCAGTACTTC.